The rows below give T cell receptor beta chains drawn from one sample of a study of T cell responses to AZD1222 COVID-19 vaccine. Measured with immunoSEQ multiplex PCR; TCRdb has only the in-frame clones, and not every one. The profile shows fewer than 200,000 clones, over 80% of them singletons. Sequenced here: peripheral blood, sampled on day 0 of AZD1222 vaccination. These TCRs come from an adult in good health. Each CDR3 is given with its conserved first and last residue. A D gene is named only where the DNA matches it firmly. Rows give clone size only sometimes, using once, few, many, or a class for an expanded clone.

cdr3_length	v_call	clone_size	d_call	j_call	cdr3_nt	cdr3_aa
12	TRBV29-1	NA	NA	TRBJ2-7	TGCAGCGTTGCGCAGGGGCCCTACGAGCAGTACTTC	CSVAQGPYEQYF
15	TRBV19	once	NA	TRBJ1-5	TGTGCCAGTAGTCCGACGGGGGGAGGCAATCAGCCCCAGCATTTT	CASSPTGGGNQPQHF
15	TRBV7-3	NA	NA	TRBJ2-1	TGTGCCAGCAGCTCAGGGGCCAGCTCCTACAATGAGCAGTTCTTC	CASSSGASSYNEQFF
16	TRBV6-5	NA	TRBD2	TRBJ2-1	TGTGCCAGCAGTTCCTGGACTAGCGGGAGACTAGAGGAGCAGTTCTTC	CASSSWTSGRLEEQFF
13	TRBV7-9	NA	TRBD1	TRBJ2-5	TGTGCCAGCAGAACAGGGGGTTTAGAGACCCAGTACTTC	CASRTGGLETQYF
19	TRBV5-1	NA	TRBD2	TRBJ2-2	TGCGCCAGCAGCTACGGACTAGCGGGAGGCTTTGCGAACACCGGGGAGCTGTTTTTT	CASSYGLAGGFANTGELFF
15	TRBV9	few	TRBD1	TRBJ1-4	TGTGCCAGCAGCCCCGGACAGGGGGGTGTTGAAAAACTGTTTTTT	CASSPGQGGVEKLFF
14	TRBV21-1	NA	NA	TRBJ2-7	TGTGCCAAATCCCTCCGGGACAGGGCTTACGAGCAGTACTTC	CAKSLRDRAYEQYF
16	TRBV12-5	NA	TRBD2	TRBJ2-5	TGTGCTAGTGGTCCGGGAGCGGGGGGGCCTCTAGAGACCCAGTACTTC	CASGPGAGGPLETQYF
16	TRBV5-6	NA	NA	TRBJ2-2	TGTGCCAGCAGCTTGGGGCAGATCCGGAACACCGGGGAGCTGTTTTTT	CASSLGQIRNTGELFF
17	TRBV5-1	NA	NA	TRBJ1-2	TGCGCCAGCAGCTTGGTCGGGGGCGAGCAACCTAACTATGGCTACACCTTC	CASSLVGGEQPNYGYTF
15	TRBV30	NA	NA	TRBJ1-3	TGTGCCTGGAGTGACGGCAGCCACTCTGGAAACACCATATATTTT	CAWSDGSHSGNTIYF
14	TRBV2	NA	TRBD1	TRBJ1-4	TGTGCCAGCAGTACCGACAGGGGGGGAGAAAAACTGTTTTTT	CASSTDRGGEKLFF
15	TRBV19	NA	TRBD1	TRBJ2-1	TGTGCCAGTAGCCCCAGGGGGCTTAACTACAATGAGCAGTTCTTC	CASSPRGLNYNEQFF
16	TRBV7-9	NA	NA	TRBJ2-3	TGTGCCAGCCGAGGCCGGGACACCCAGGGGACAGATACGCAGTATTTT	CASRGRDTQGTDTQYF
17	TRBV4-1	NA	NA	TRBJ1-4	TGCGCCAGCAGTCAAACGCCTACGACAGGAACTAATGAAAAACTGTTTTTT	CASSQTPTTGTNEKLFF
16	TRBV5-5	NA	NA	TRBJ1-6	TGTGCCAGCAGCCTCCAGGCGATCTCCTATAATTCACCCCTCCACTTT	CASSLQAISYNSPLHF
12	TRBV7-2	NA	NA	TRBJ1-1	TGTGCCAGCAGCTTCCAGAACACTGAAGCTTTCTTT	CASSFQNTEAFF
10	TRBV2	NA	NA	TRBJ2-7	TGTGCCAGCAGGAACTACGAGCAGTACTTC	CASRNYEQYF
15	TRBV13	NA	NA	TRBJ1-6	TGTGCCAGCAGCCCCGGGACACCAGATAATTCACCCCTCCACTTT	CASSPGTPDNSPLHF
16	TRBV15	NA	NA	TRBJ1-3	TGTGCCACCAGCAGTAACTTGGGGGGCTCTGGAAACACCATATATTTT	CATSSNLGGSGNTIYF
15	TRBV15	NA	NA	TRBJ2-6	TGTGCCACCAGCCACGGGTTCTCTGGGGCCAACGTCCTGACTTTC	CATSHGFSGANVLTF
17	TRBV19	NA	NA	TRBJ2-4	TGTGCCAGTAGTATTAGGGGCCGTCTCGGAGCCAAAAACATTCAGTACTTC	CASSIRGRLGAKNIQYF
16	TRBV2	NA	NA	TRBJ2-7	TGTGCCAGCAGTGAGAGGCACAGAACCCTAGGCTACGAGCAGTACTTC	CASSERHRTLGYEQYF
13	TRBV24-1	NA	NA	TRBJ2-2	TGTGCCACCAGCAGGGGTGGCACCGGGGAGCTGTTTTTT	CATSRGGTGELFF
15	TRBV5-1	NA	TRBD1	TRBJ2-1	TGCGCCAGCAGCTTGCGGGGACAGGGGGCCAATGAGCAGTTCTTC	CASSLRGQGANEQFF
14	TRBV6-5	NA	NA	TRBJ2-2	TGTGCCAGCAGTCCCCAGGTGGGCACCGGGGAGCTGTTTTTT	CASSPQVGTGELFF
15	TRBV19	once	NA	TRBJ2-3	TGTGCCAGTAGTATAACAACGGACCGCACAGATACGCAGTATTTT	CASSITTDRTDTQYF
15	TRBV6-2/TRBV6-3	NA	NA	TRBJ2-6	TGTGCCAGCAGTTACCAGGGCTCTGGGGCCAACGTCCTGACTTTC	CASSYQGSGANVLTF
14	TRBV3-1/TRBV3-2	NA	NA	TRBJ1-1	TGTGCCAGCAGCCCAGGGGAGGGAAACACTGAAGCTTTCTTT	CASSPGEGNTEAFF
17	TRBV9	NA	TRBD2	TRBJ2-1	TGTGCCAGCAGCCTCCTAGCGGATAGCGGGGGGGCCATTGAGCAGTTCTTC	CASSLLADSGGAIEQFF
15	TRBV18	NA	NA	TRBJ1-4	TGTGCCAGCTCACCTACAGGGAGTAGTAATGAAAAACTGTTTTTT	CASSPTGSSNEKLFF
15	TRBV28	NA	NA	TRBJ1-2	TGTGCCAGCACCCCCGACCAGGGGTATCACTATGGCTACACCTTC	CASTPDQGYHYGYTF
18	TRBV7-8	NA	NA	TRBJ1-5	TGTGCCAGCAGCTTGAGAACAGTTCCTCGAGTAAGCAATCAGCCCCAGCATTTT	CASSLRTVPRVSNQPQHF
14	TRBV9	once	NA	TRBJ1-1	TGTGCCAGCAGCGCTCAGGGGCCTGGGACTGAAGCTTTCTTT	CASSAQGPGTEAFF
13	TRBV6-5	NA	NA	TRBJ1-1	TGTGCCAGCAGTCTTTCACCGAACACTGAAGCTTTCTTT	CASSLSPNTEAFF
13	TRBV2	NA	NA	TRBJ1-2	TGTGCCAGCAGTCCCGAGTGGGGGGGAGCCTACACCTTC	CASSPEWGGAYTF
13	TRBV19	NA	NA	TRBJ1-1	TGTGCCAGTATAACCGGAGGGGACACTGAAGCTTTCTTT	CASITGGDTEAFF
15	TRBV7-9	NA	TRBD1	TRBJ1-4	TGTGCCAGCAGCTCGGGGGGACAGGGGAATGAAAAACTGTTTTTT	CASSSGGQGNEKLFF
16	TRBV10-3	NA	TRBD1	TRBJ2-3	TGTGCCATCAGTCCGGGACAGGGACTCAAAACAGATACGCAGTATTTT	CAISPGQGLKTDTQYF
14	TRBV10-2	NA	NA	TRBJ2-2	TGCGCCGCCTATGGGGGGGGCTACACCGGGGAGCTGTTTTTT	CAAYGGGYTGELFF
15	TRBV7-3	NA	TRBD2	TRBJ2-1	TGTGCCAGCAGCTCGGGACTAGCGGGGACGGATGAGCAGTTCTTC	CASSSGLAGTDEQFF
14	TRBV9	NA	NA	TRBJ1-1	TGTGCCAGCAGCGTAGCGGCGGGTAGCACTGAAGCTTTCTTT	CASSVAAGSTEAFF
16	TRBV14	NA	TRBD2	TRBJ2-1	TGTGCCAGCAGCCAACTTCTAGCGGGGGCGTACAATGAGCAGTTCTTC	CASSQLLAGAYNEQFF